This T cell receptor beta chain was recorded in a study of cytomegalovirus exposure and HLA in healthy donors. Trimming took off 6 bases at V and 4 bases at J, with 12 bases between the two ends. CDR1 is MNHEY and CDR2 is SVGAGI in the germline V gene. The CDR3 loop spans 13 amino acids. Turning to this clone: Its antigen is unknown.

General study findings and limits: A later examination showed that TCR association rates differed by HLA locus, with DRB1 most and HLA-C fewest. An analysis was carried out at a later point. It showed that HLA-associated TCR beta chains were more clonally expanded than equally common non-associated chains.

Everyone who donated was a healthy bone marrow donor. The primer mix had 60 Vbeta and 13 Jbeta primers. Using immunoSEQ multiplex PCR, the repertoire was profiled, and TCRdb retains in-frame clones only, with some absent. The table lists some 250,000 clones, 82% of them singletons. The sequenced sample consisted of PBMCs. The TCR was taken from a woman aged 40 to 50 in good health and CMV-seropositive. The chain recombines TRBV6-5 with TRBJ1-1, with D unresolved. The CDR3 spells CASRTEVATEAFF. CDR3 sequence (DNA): TGTGCCAGCAGAACGGAGGTGGCCACTGAAGCTTTCTTT.